One and the same sample provided the 8 T cell receptor beta chains below, sequenced in a study of shared clonotypes between healthy human individuals. Using immunoSEQ multiplex PCR, the repertoire was profiled, and TCRdb retains in-frame clones only, with some absent. The sample includes over a million clones, approximately 98.5% of them seen just once. The sequenced sample consisted of naive CD4+ T cells sorted from blood. Regarding subset: CD45RA+ positively selected. The receptors derive from a man aged 30-40 years in good health.

The chain uses TRBV28 and TRBJ2-6, with TRBD1 as a possible D gene (6 bases). The CDR3 length is 18 residues. The germline V gene encodes CDR1 MDHEN and CDR2 SYDVKM. V was clipped by 5 bases and J by 0 bases, with 17 bases between them. The CDR3 sequence: CASSPKGEFLSGANVLTF. The CDR3 region has the DNA TGTGCCAGCAGTCCAAAGGGGGAGTTCCTCTCTGGGGCCAACGTCCTGACTTTC.

In this sample, this clone turned up once. V is TRBV9 and J is TRBJ2-7, with 7 bases fitting TRBD1. The V gene end was trimmed by 6 bases and the J gene end by 1 base; junction bases not matched to a gene: 10. Germline V gives CDR1 SGDLS, CDR2 YYNGEE. The CDR3 loop spans 15 amino acids. The CDR3 DNA reads TGTGCCAGCACCGCCGGGGCAGGGGGTTCCTACGAGCAGTACTTC. This encodes CASTAGAGGSYEQYF. The entire variable domain, with the rest obtained from reference TRBV9 and TRBJ2-7, is as follows: DSGVTQTPKHLITATGQRVTLRCSPRSGDLSVYWYQQSLDQGLQFLIQYYNGEERAKGNILERFSAQQFPDLHSELNLSSLELGDSALYFCASTAGAGGSYEQYFGPGTRLTVT.

The V call is TRBV10-3, the J call TRBJ2-2, with D unresolved. The V end lost 8 bases, the J end lost 1 base, and 20 bases lay between the germline ends. CDR1 ENHRY and CDR2 SYGVKD come from the germline V gene. CDR3 length equals 17 residues. DNA for the CDR3: TGTGCCATCGAGAGGACCGCACACGGTGGGAACACCGGGGAGCTGTTTTTT. This encodes CAIERTAHGGNTGELFF.

The chain employs TRBV18 and TRBJ1-2, with D possibly being TRBD1 (5 bases). V dropped 3 bases and J dropped 8 bases, with 19 bases sitting between them. The CDR3 totals 15 residues. Germline V gives CDR1 KGHSH, CDR2 LQKENI. As DNA, the CDR3 is TGTGCCAGCTCACCGACACGACAGAACCTCGACGGCTACACCTTC. Its translation: CASSPTRQNLDGYTF. The full variable domain, rest sourced from reference TRBV18 and TRBJ1-2, is NAGVMQNPRHLVRRRGQEARLRCSPMKGHSHVYWYRQLPEEGLKFMVYLQKENIIDESGMPKERFSAEFPKEGPSILRIQQVVRGDSAAYFCASSPTRQNLDGYTFGSGTRLTVV.

For the CDR3, the DNA is TGTGCCAGCAGTGACCAAGGGGGCCATGAGCAGTTCTTC. Translated: CASSDQGGHEQFF. V gene TRBV6-4 combines with J gene TRBJ2-1; 7 bases are a match to TRBD1. Germline V gives CDR1 MRHNA, CDR2 SNTAGT. The CDR3 runs 13 residues. Germline trimming cut 2 bases from V and 8 bases from J; bases unmatched to any gene: 3.

This rearrangement joins TRBV9 to TRBJ2-1; 13 bases line up with TRBD2. Germline assignment: CDR1 SGDLS and CDR2 YYNGEE. The CDR3 has 18 amino acids. V was pared by 0 bases and J by 1 base, with 4 bases of the junction left unmatched. This CDR3 reads CASSVGGTSGTSYNEQFF. The CDR3 DNA follows: TGTGCCAGCAGCGTAGGGGGGACTAGCGGGACATCCTACAATGAGCAGTTCTTC.

Concerning this clone: This same CDR3 is encoded by further DNA sequences in the sample. V and J are TRBV9 and TRBJ2-2; D gene uncertain. CDR1 and CDR2 from the germline V gene are SGDLS and YYNGEE. The CDR3 totals 14 residues. V gave up 2 bases and J gave up 4 bases, with 9 bases separating them. The CDR3 DNA reads as TGTGCCAGCAGCGTTGAAGTAGGCACCGGGGAGCTGTTTTTT. Protein sequence: CASSVEVGTGELFF.

This clone has a single count. The rearrangement joins TRBV4-1 to TRBJ1-2; 8 nucleotides match TRBD1. From germline, CDR1 is MGHRA and CDR2 YSYEKL. There are 16 residues in the CDR3. With V trimmed by 2 bases and J by 2 bases, 7 bases remained unmatched. This CDR3 is CASSQKTGATNYGYTF. The CDR3 coding sequence is TGCGCCAGCAGCCAAAAGACAGGGGCGACGAACTATGGCTACACCTTC.